This TCR beta chain originates from a study of identifying expanded T cells in peripheral blood. In germline, CDR1 is SGHRS, CDR2 YFSETQ. This CDR3 region has 15 residues. Trimming took 0 bases from V and 1 from J, leaving 7 bases between them. TCRdb's copy holds only in-frame clones and misses some; the assay was immunoSEQ multiplex PCR. The profile shows more than 45,000 clones, roughly 90% of them singletons. No infections or other immune events were documented during collection. Study observations and caveats: Clone count variance between roughly 2-week samples rose with total template count. About 1.2 clones differed between technical replicates, versus roughly 17 and 20 over time.

Regarding this clone: The antigen remains unidentified.

Material for sequencing was blood. This receptor was identified in a person aged 18 to 75 in good health. J is TRBJ2-2 and V is TRBV5-1; D gene uncertain. DNA for the CDR3: TGCGCCAGCAGCTTGGATCCGAGGAACACCGGGGAGCTGTTTTTT. Its protein is CASSLDPRNTGELFF.